The next 20 T cell receptor beta chains were all read from a single sample in a study of T-cell reconstitution after alpha-beta-depleted transplantation in children. The authors prepared the TCRbeta library with unique molecular identifiers. TCRdb re-derived calls from the PCR reads in MiXCR, one entry per CDR3 protein. The data hold hundreds of thousands of distinct CDR3 sequences, with roughly 15% observed a single time. The sequenced sample was PBMCs from the stem cell graft donor, obtained from the stem cell graft. These receptors originate from a human donor who donated a stem cell graft to a child with acute myeloid leukemia.

This clonotype was observed a few times. The gene calls are TRBV12-3 or TRBV12-4 and TRBJ1-2; perhaps TRBD1 as D (5 bases). The V and J ends lost 3 bases and 6 bases respectively, with 17 bases between them. This CDR3 region has 15 residues. Here the CDR3 DNA reads TGTGCCAGCAGTTTTTTTATCGGGGGGGATGATGGCTACACCTTC. Translation: CASSFFIGGDDGYTF.

The V and J genes are TRBV11-2 and TRBJ2-7; 10 positions agree with TRBD1. Germline V gene lookup returns CDR1 SGHAT and CDR2 FQNNGV. The CDR3 totals 14 residues. V shed 5 bases and J 5 bases; nucleotides not matched to a gene: 6. CDR3 in amino acids: CASSRWDRGHEQYV. CDR3 DNA: TGTGCCAGCAGCCGGTGGGACAGGGGACACGAGCAGTACGTC.

This sequence joins TRBV7-3 and TRBJ2-7; 9 nucleotides match TRBD1. CDR3 length: 13 residues. J was trimmed by 6 bases and V by 4 bases; bases with no gene match: 4. Germline V gene sequence: CDR1 SGHTA, CDR2 FQGTGA. The CDR3 region is CASSSGTGSEQYF. The DNA for the CDR3 is TGTGCCAGCAGCTCCGGGACAGGGTCCGAGCAGTACTTC.

J is TRBJ2-1 and V is TRBV7-9; TRBD1 matches 7 bases. Germline CDR1 SEHNR, CDR2 FQNEAQ (reference sequence). Trimming cost V 8 bases and J 4 bases; bases outside gene matches: 8. The CDR3 is 14 residues long. The CDR3 DNA reads TGTGCCAGCGTCGACAGGGATTTTTACAATGAGCAGTTCTTC. Its translation is CASVDRDFYNEQFF. The whole variable domain, remainder taken from reference TRBV7-9 and TRBJ2-1, is DTGVSQNPRHKITKRGQNVTFRCDPISEHNRLYWYRQTLGQGPEFLTYFQNEAQLEKSRLLSDRFSAERPKGSFSTLEIQRTEQGDSAMYLCASVDRDFYNEQFFGPGTRLTVL.

This clonotype was observed a handful of times. The genes are TRBV9 and TRBJ2-7; TRBD2 agrees at 12 bases. The CDR3 length is 15 residues. Trimming at V came to 4 bases and at J to 7 bases, leaving 9 bases not matched to a gene. CDR1 and CDR2 (germline): SGDLS, YYNGEE. The CDR3 sequence: CASSILAGGPGEQYF. Here the CDR3 DNA reads TGTGCCAGCAGCATCCTAGCGGGGGGGCCAGGGGAGCAGTACTTC.

This clonotype occurred many times. The chain carries TRBV12-3 or TRBV12-4 and TRBJ1-1; possibly TRBD1 for D (5 bases). V was pared by 1 base and J by 8 bases, with 8 bases between. The CDR3 covers 12 residues. The CDR3 region is CASSLGTREAFF. The CDR3 DNA reads TGTGCCAGCAGTTTAGGGACACGGGAAGCTTTCTTT.

This clonotype was observed a handful of times. V and J are TRBV4-3 and TRBJ2-2; the match to TRBD2 covers 8 bases. The CDR3 is 15 amino acids. The V segment lost 0 bases and the J segment 4 bases; nucleotides outside the gene matches: 1. Germline V gene lookup returns CDR1 LGHNA and CDR2 YSLEER. This CDR3 reads CASSQDSGVTGELFF. The CDR3 DNA reads as TGCGCCAGCAGCCAAGATAGCGGGGTCACCGGGGAGCTGTTTTTT.

The V call is TRBV5-1, the J call TRBJ1-1; D is possibly TRBD1 (5 bases). This CDR3 has 16 residues. The germline gives CDR1 SGHRS, CDR2 YFSETQ. The V gene lost 0 bases and the J gene lost 3 bases, with 15 bases spanning the gap. Here the CDR3 reads CASSLGDAGRDTEAFF. CDR3 in DNA: TGCGCCAGCAGCTTGGGGGATGCAGGGAGGGACACTGAAGCTTTCTTT.

CDR3 region: CASSFEGFGGTEAFF. CDR3 coding DNA: TGTGCCAGCAGCTTTGAGGGGTTTGGGGGGACTGAAGCTTTCTTT. The chain combines TRBV7-2 with TRBJ1-1, with D perhaps matching TRBD1 (5 bases). V lost 3 bases to trimming and J lost 5 bases, with 16 bases between them. This CDR3 has 15 amino acids. The germline gives CDR1 SGHTA, CDR2 FQGNSA.

This clonotype was seen only a few times. This chain links TRBV7-2 with TRBJ1-2; tentative D call: TRBD1 (5 bases). CDR3 size: 16 residues. Germline CDR1 and CDR2: SGHTA and FQGNSA. V was pared by 5 bases and J by 1 base, with 17 bases between. CDR3 region: CASSQWGGLGNYGYTF. In DNA form, the CDR3 reads TGTGCCAGCAGCCAGTGGGGGGGGTTGGGTAACTATGGCTACACCTTC.

This clonotype showed up many times. This chain connects TRBV28 to TRBJ2-7; D not resolved. V was clipped by 6 bases and J by 1 base, with 7 bases between them. The CDR3 spans 12 residues. CDR1 MDHEN and CDR2 SYDVKM come from the germline V gene. CDR3 sequence (DNA): TGTGCCAGCAGCCCCCTTTCCTACGAGCAGTACTTC. It is translated as CASSPLSYEQYF.

In this sample, this clonotype turned up many times. This rearrangement joins TRBV12-3 or TRBV12-4 to TRBJ2-7; TRBD2 might be the D (6 bases). The CDR3 is 13 amino acids. V was clipped by 9 bases and J by 3 bases, with 15 bases between them. CDR3 protein: CASTGTGVYEQYF. The CDR3 nucleotides are TGTGCCAGTACCGGGACGGGGGTCTACGAGCAGTACTTC.

This clonotype was detected a few times. This sequence joins TRBV11-2 and TRBJ2-3, with D perhaps TRBD1 (5 bases). The length of the CDR3 is 15 residues. The V end lost 5 bases, the J end lost 5 bases, and 17 bases lay between the germline ends. CDR1 is SGHAT, CDR2 FQNNGV, per germline. The CDR3 DNA sequence: TGTGCCAGCAGCGGCTGGGGCAGTAGGGGAGATACGCAGTATTTT. Translation: CASSGWGSRGDTQYF.

The DNA of the CDR3 is TGTGCCAGCAGTCCCCTTAGCGGGGGCCGCCAAGAGACCCAGTACTTC. It is translated as CASSPLSGGRQETQYF. V is TRBV12-3 or TRBV12-4 and J is TRBJ2-5; 9 nucleotides match TRBD2. The length of the CDR3 is 16 residues. Trimming at V came to 5 bases and at J to 1 base, leaving 8 bases not matched to a gene.

This clonotype was seen at least ten times. The chain uses TRBV7-2 and TRBJ1-6; 7 nucleotides line up with TRBD1. Unmatched junction bases numbered 2, after V lost 2 bases and J lost 13 bases. The CDR3 runs 12 residues. CDR1 is SGHTA, CDR2 FQGNSA, per germline. CDR3 nucleotide sequence: TGTGCCAGCAGCTTACCAGGGGGGCCCCTCCACTTT. Protein sequence: CASSLPGGPLHF.

This clonotype was counted at least ten times. J is TRBJ1-2 and V is TRBV7-2; TRBD1 aligns across 8 bases. CDR3 length: 16 residues. Germline CDR1 and CDR2: SGHTA and FQGNSA. Germline trimming cut 7 bases from V and 7 bases from J; bases unmatched to any gene: 17. The DNA of the CDR3 is TGTGCCAGCACTAATCCCTTGGCAGGGGGCAGGAGTGGCTACACCTTC. It encodes CASTNPLAGGRSGYTF.

A few counts support this clonotype. The chain has TRBV11-1 and TRBJ2-1, with D maybe TRBD1 (5 bases). Germline loops: CDR1 SGHAT, CDR2 FQDESV (reference sequence). CDR3 length: 18 residues. The ends were cut back, 2 bases at V and 10 bases at J, with 27 bases in the middle. The CDR3 sequence is CASSLLVGAVGTGPEQFF. The CDR3 DNA reads TGTGCCAGCAGCTTATTGGTCGGTGCTGTGGGAACAGGACCCGAGCAGTTCTTC.

This clonotype was recorded many times. The chain joins TRBV20-1 to TRBJ1-1; D remains unclear. This CDR3 has 13 amino acids. V shed 5 bases and J shed 1 base, with 11 bases lying between them. Germline V gene lookup returns CDR1 DFQATT and CDR2 SNEGSKA (reference sequence). CDR3 in DNA: TGCAGTGCTCCGACTCGTCCGAACACTGAAGCTTTCTTT. Encoded protein: CSAPTRPNTEAFF.

The chain links TRBV7-2 to TRBJ2-5, with D possibly matching TRBD1 (6 bases). The V end lost 5 bases, the J end lost 5 bases, and 21 bases lay between the germline ends. The germline CDR1 and CDR2 sequences are SGHTA and FQGNSA. This CDR3 region has 16 residues. CDR3 DNA sequence: TGTGCCAGCAGCCCGTATACGAGGGCCCAGGGGGAGACCCAGTACTTC. Translated, it gives CASSPYTRAQGETQYF.

This clonotype has a count of ten or more. The J gene is TRBJ2-7, the V gene TRBV20-1, with no clear D. This CDR3 has 12 residues. CDR1 is DFQATT and CDR2 is SNEGSKA in the germline V gene (reference sequence). V lost 0 bases, J lost 5 bases, and 8 bases lay in between. The CDR3 bases are TGCAGTGCTAGAGATTCAGGACACGAGCAGTACGTC. It codes for CSARDSGHEQYV.